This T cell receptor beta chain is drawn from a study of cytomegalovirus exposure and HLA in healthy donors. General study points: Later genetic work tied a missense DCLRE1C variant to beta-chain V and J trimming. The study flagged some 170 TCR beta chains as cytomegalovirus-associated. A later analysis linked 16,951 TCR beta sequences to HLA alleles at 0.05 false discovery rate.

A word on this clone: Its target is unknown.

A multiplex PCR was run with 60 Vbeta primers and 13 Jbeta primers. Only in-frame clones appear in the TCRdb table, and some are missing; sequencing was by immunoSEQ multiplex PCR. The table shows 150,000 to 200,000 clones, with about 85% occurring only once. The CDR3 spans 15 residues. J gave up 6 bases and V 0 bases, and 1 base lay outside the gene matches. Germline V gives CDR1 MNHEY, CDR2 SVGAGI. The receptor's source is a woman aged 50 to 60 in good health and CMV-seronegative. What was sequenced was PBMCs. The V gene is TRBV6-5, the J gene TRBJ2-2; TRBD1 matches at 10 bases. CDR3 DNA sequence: TGTGCCAGCAGTTACTCTGGGACAGGGGCCGGGGAGCTGTTTTTT. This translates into CASSYSGTGAGELFF.